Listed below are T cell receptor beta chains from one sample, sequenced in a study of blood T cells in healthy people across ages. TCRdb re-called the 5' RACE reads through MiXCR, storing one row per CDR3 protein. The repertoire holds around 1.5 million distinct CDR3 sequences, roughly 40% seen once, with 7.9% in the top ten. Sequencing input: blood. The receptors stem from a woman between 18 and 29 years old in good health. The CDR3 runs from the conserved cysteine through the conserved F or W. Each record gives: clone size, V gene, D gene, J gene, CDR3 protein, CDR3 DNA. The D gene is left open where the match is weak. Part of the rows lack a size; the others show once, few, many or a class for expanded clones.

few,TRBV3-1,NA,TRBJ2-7,CASGQTGSYEQYF,TGTGCCAGCGGTCAGACTGGATCCTACGAGCAGTACTTC
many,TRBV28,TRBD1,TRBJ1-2,CASSPAGTANYGYTF,TGTGCCAGCAGTCCCGCCGGGACAGCTAACTATGGCTACACCTTC
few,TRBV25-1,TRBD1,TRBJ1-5,CASSEGTDNQPQHF,TGTGCCAGCAGTGAAGGGACAGACAATCAGCCCCAGCATTTT
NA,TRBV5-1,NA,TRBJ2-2,CASSLSGISGELFF,TGCGCCAGCAGCTTGTCTGGGATAAGCGGGGAGCTGTTTTTT
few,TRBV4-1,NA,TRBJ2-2,CASRKGGEGTGELFF,TGCGCCAGCAGAAAGGGGGGCGAAGGCACCGGGGAGCTGTTTTTT
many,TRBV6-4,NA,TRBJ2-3,CASSDSWTLSTDTQYF,TGTGCCAGCAGTGACTCTTGGACCCTTAGCACAGATACGCAGTATTTT
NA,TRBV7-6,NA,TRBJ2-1,CASSGLTGTSEQFF,TGTGCCAGCAGCGGCCTTACGGGAACCAGTGAGCAGTTCTTC
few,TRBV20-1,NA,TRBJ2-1,CSARSIGLDYNEQFF,TGCAGTGCTAGATCTATCGGACTTGACTACAATGAGCAGTTCTTC
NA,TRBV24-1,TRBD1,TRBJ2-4,CATSEGGQGNIQYF,TGTGCCACCAGTGAGGGGGGACAGGGGAACATTCAGTACTTC
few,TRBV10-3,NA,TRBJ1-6,CAISHYNSPLHF,TGTGCCATCTCCCATTATAATTCACCCCTCCACTTT
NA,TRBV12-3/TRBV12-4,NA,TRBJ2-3,CASSRYGAGTDTQYF,TGTGCCAGCAGTAGATACGGGGCTGGCACAGATACGCAGTATTTT
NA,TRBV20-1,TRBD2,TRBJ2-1,CSARGLAGLSSYNEQFF,TGCAGTGCTAGAGGACTAGCGGGCCTGAGCTCCTACAATGAGCAGTTCTTC
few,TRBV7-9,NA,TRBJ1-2,CASSLALRGLGLSNYGYTF,TGTGCCAGCAGCTTAGCGCTAAGAGGTTTGGGCCTAAGTAACTATGGCTACACCTTC
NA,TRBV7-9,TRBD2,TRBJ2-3,CASSSGLAGAADTQYF,TGTGCCAGCAGCTCCGGACTAGCGGGGGCAGCAGATACGCAGTATTTT
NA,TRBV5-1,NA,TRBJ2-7,CASSPMDGEQYF,TGCGCCAGCAGCCCAATGGACGGCGAGCAGTACTTC
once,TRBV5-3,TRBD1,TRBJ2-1,CARSFEGQVYSEQFF,TGTGCCAGAAGCTTCGAGGGACAGGTTTACAGTGAGCAGTTCTTC
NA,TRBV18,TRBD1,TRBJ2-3,CASSPYRDRVGTDTQYF,TGTGCCAGCTCACCGTACCGGGACAGGGTGGGCACAGATACGCAGTATTTT
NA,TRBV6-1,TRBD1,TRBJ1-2,CASSAQGAEGYTF,TGTGCCAGCAGTGCACAGGGGGCGGAGGGCTACACCTTC
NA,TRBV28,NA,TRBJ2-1,CASFNRGGESNEQFF,TGTGCCAGCTTTAATCGGGGCGGGGAGTCCAATGAGCAGTTCTTC
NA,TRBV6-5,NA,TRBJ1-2,CASSYSFRVGYTF,TGTGCCAGCAGTTACTCGTTTAGGGTTGGCTACACCTTC
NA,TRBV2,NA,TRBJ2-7,CASRGSRNEQYF,TGTGCCAGCAGGGGCAGTCGAAACGAGCAGTACTTC
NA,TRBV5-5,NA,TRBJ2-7,CASSLVGQNHYEQYF,TGTGCCAGCAGCTTGGTGGGGCAGAACCACTACGAGCAGTACTTC
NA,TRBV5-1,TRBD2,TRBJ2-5,CASSFRTSGETQYF,TGCGCCAGCAGCTTCAGGACTAGCGGGGAGACCCAGTACTTC
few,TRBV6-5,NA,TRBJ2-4,CASGDGKSKNIQYF,TGTGCCAGCGGTGACGGGAAGTCCAAAAACATTCAGTACTTC
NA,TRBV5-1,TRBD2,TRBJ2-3,CASSPRLAVDTQYF,TGCGCCAGCAGCCCCCGACTAGCGGTAGATACGCAGTATTTT
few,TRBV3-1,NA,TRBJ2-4,CASSQGRNVQYF,TGTGCCAGCAGCCAAGGGAGGAACGTTCAGTACTTC
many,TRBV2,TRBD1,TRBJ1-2,CASNTGQLNYGYTF,TGTGCCAGCAACACGGGACAGCTAAACTATGGCTACACCTTC
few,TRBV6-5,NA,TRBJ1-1,CASSSGVRTEAFF,TGTGCCAGCAGTTCCGGGGTAAGAACTGAAGCTTTCTTT
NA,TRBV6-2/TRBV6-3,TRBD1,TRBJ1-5,CASSSGGAGNQPQHF,TGTGCCAGCAGTTCAGGGGGCGCGGGCAATCAGCCCCAGCATTTT
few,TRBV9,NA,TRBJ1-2,CASSVDLQGFYGYTF,TGTGCCAGCAGCGTAGATTTGCAGGGTTTCTATGGCTACACCTTC
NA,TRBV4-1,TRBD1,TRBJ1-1,CASTPDRGRLGTEAFF,TGCGCCAGCACCCCGGACAGGGGGAGGCTCGGCACTGAAGCTTTCTTT
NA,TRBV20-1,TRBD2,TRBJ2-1,CSASHSKFSGRIINEQFF,TGCAGTGCTAGTCACTCCAAATTTAGCGGGAGGATTATAAATGAGCAGTTCTTC
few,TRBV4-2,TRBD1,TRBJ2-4,CASSPTLGQGIAKNIQYF,TGTGCCAGCAGCCCTACACTTGGACAGGGAATAGCCAAAAACATTCAGTACTTC
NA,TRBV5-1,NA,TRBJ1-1,CASSLAKSNRVKLRAFF,TGCGCCAGCAGCTTGGCTAAATCTAACAGGGTGAAACTGAGAGCTTTCTTT
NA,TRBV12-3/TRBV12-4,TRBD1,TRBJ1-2,CASSLWSRGHSGYTF,TGTGCCAGCAGTTTATGGTCCAGGGGGCACAGTGGCTACACCTTC
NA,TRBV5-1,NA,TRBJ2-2,CASSLFDTGELFF,TGCGCCAGCAGCTTGTTTGACACCGGGGAGCTGTTTTTT